This is a list of T cell receptor beta chains from one sample in a study of naive and memory T cell subsets. MiXCR, run by TCRdb on the UMI-ligation and nested PCR reads, gives a single entry per CDR3 protein. The repertoire holds 98,000 or so distinct CDR3 sequences, with about 15% as singletons. The sequenced material came from naive CD8+ T cells from blood. The receptors come from a human donor in good health. The CDR3 runs from the conserved cysteine through the conserved F or W. Each record gives: V gene, D gene, J gene, clone size, CDR3 DNA, CDR3 protein. The D gene is left open where the match is weak. Some rows have no size entry. The others give once, few or many, or a class for an expanded clone.

v_call: TRBV7-9; d_call: TRBD2; j_call: TRBJ2-5; clone_size: few; cdr3_nt: TGTGCCAGCAGCCAGGGACTAGCGAAAGAGACCCAGTACTTC; cdr3_aa: CASSQGLAKETQYF
v_call: TRBV4-1; d_call: TRBD2; j_call: TRBJ2-1; clone_size: .; cdr3_nt: TGCGCCAGCAGCCAAGGGGGTCTAGCGGGAGGCCGGAGCTCCTACAATGAGCAGTTCTTC; cdr3_aa: CASSQGGLAGGRSSYNEQFF
v_call: TRBV7-9; d_call: TRBD1; j_call: TRBJ2-1; clone_size: few; cdr3_nt: TGTGCCAGCACCAACCAACAGGGGGCCCTTTACAATGAGCAGTTCTTC; cdr3_aa: CASTNQQGALYNEQFF
v_call: TRBV29-1; d_call: TRBD1; j_call: TRBJ2-3; clone_size: few; cdr3_nt: TGCAGCGTTGACGAGCTACAGGGGGACTCCACAGATACGCAGTATTTT; cdr3_aa: CSVDELQGDSTDTQYF
v_call: TRBV28; d_call: .; j_call: TRBJ2-3; clone_size: few; cdr3_nt: TGTGCCAGCAGCCCCCTTAGGACGGATAGCGCAGATACGCAGTATTTT; cdr3_aa: CASSPLRTDSADTQYF
v_call: TRBV9; d_call: TRBD2; j_call: TRBJ2-1; clone_size: once; cdr3_nt: TGTGCCAGCAGCGTAGGACTAGCAGCCAATGAGCAGTTCTTC; cdr3_aa: CASSVGLAANEQFF
v_call: TRBV11-3; d_call: .; j_call: TRBJ1-1; clone_size: .; cdr3_nt: TGTGCCAGCAGCCCGAACAGGGATGCTGAAGCTTTCTTT; cdr3_aa: CASSPNRDAEAFF
v_call: TRBV15; d_call: .; j_call: TRBJ2-1; clone_size: .; cdr3_nt: TGTGCCACCAGCGCAGACAGGTACAATGAGCAGTTCTTC; cdr3_aa: CATSADRYNEQFF
v_call: TRBV7-3; d_call: TRBD2; j_call: TRBJ2-2; clone_size: few; cdr3_nt: TGTGCCAGCAGCCGGGGACTAGCGGGAGGGCCGGACACCGGGGAGCTGTTTTTT; cdr3_aa: CASSRGLAGGPDTGELFF
v_call: TRBV2; d_call: TRBD1; j_call: TRBJ1-1; clone_size: few; cdr3_nt: TGTGCCAGCAGAGAACCTCCGGGACAGAAGAACACTGAAGCTTTCTTT; cdr3_aa: CASREPPGQKNTEAFF
v_call: TRBV20-1; d_call: .; j_call: TRBJ2-1; clone_size: .; cdr3_nt: TGCAGTGCTAGCTCTAGCGTGGTGGGGTATGAGCAGTTCTTC; cdr3_aa: CSASSSVVGYEQFF
v_call: TRBV7-9; d_call: .; j_call: TRBJ2-1; clone_size: few; cdr3_nt: TGTGCCAGCAGCGATGGGTTAACTATAGCTAATGAGCAGTTCTTC; cdr3_aa: CASSDGLTIANEQFF
v_call: TRBV29-1; d_call: .; j_call: TRBJ1-2; clone_size: .; cdr3_nt: TGCAGCGTTGATGTTACAGCTAACTATGGCTACACCTTC; cdr3_aa: CSVDVTANYGYTF
v_call: TRBV15; d_call: .; j_call: TRBJ1-1; clone_size: many; cdr3_nt: TGTGCCACCAGCAGAGAGGGCAGCTACACTGAAGCTTTCTTT; cdr3_aa: CATSREGSYTEAFF
v_call: TRBV14; d_call: TRBD1; j_call: TRBJ2-3; clone_size: .; cdr3_nt: TGTGCCAGCAGCGAATGGGACAGGGGAGGAGATACGCAGTATTTT; cdr3_aa: CASSEWDRGGDTQYF
v_call: TRBV7-9; d_call: TRBD2; j_call: TRBJ2-3; clone_size: few; cdr3_nt: TGTGCCAGCAGTTCAGGACTAGCGGACACAGATACGCAGTATTTT; cdr3_aa: CASSSGLADTDTQYF
v_call: TRBV5-4; d_call: .; j_call: TRBJ2-3; clone_size: .; cdr3_nt: TGTGCCAGCAGCTTTTATGGGACCTCAGAAGCAGATACGCAGTATTTT; cdr3_aa: CASSFYGTSEADTQYF
v_call: TRBV28; d_call: .; j_call: TRBJ2-7; clone_size: few; cdr3_nt: TGTGCCAGCAGTTTACCAATCGGACAGCTACTCTCCTACGAGCAGTACTTC; cdr3_aa: CASSLPIGQLLSYEQYF
v_call: TRBV12-3/TRBV12-4; d_call: .; j_call: TRBJ1-1; clone_size: many; cdr3_nt: TGTGCCAGTCGACAAGGGGGCACTGAAGCTTTCTTT; cdr3_aa: CASRQGGTEAFF
v_call: TRBV7-6; d_call: .; j_call: TRBJ2-7; clone_size: few; cdr3_nt: TGTGCCAGCAGCTTATCCTCGGGCAGAGCCTACGAGCAGTACTTC; cdr3_aa: CASSLSSGRAYEQYF
v_call: TRBV4-3; d_call: TRBD2; j_call: TRBJ2-2; clone_size: .; cdr3_nt: TGCGCCAGCAGCCAAGGCGGCGGGGGGGCTGGCGGGGAGCTGTTTTTT; cdr3_aa: CASSQGGGGAGGELFF
v_call: TRBV7-8; d_call: .; j_call: TRBJ2-1; clone_size: many; cdr3_nt: TGTGCCAGCAGCGATAGTGGGGGTTTAGTTTTGGATGAGCAGTTCTTC; cdr3_aa: CASSDSGGLVLDEQFF
v_call: TRBV2; d_call: .; j_call: TRBJ2-1; clone_size: .; cdr3_nt: TGTGCCAGCCGAGGCCCGGGTTTGAATGAGCAGTTCTTC; cdr3_aa: CASRGPGLNEQFF
v_call: TRBV4-3; d_call: .; j_call: TRBJ1-6; clone_size: .; cdr3_nt: TGCGCCAGCAGCCAAGAAGGGCAGCCCTATAATTCACCCCTCCACTTT; cdr3_aa: CASSQEGQPYNSPLHF
v_call: TRBV12-3/TRBV12-4; d_call: .; j_call: TRBJ2-3; clone_size: .; cdr3_nt: TGTGCCAGCAGTTTAATAGGGAGTCTGGGCACAGATACGCAGTATTTT; cdr3_aa: CASSLIGSLGTDTQYF
v_call: TRBV7-6; d_call: .; j_call: TRBJ1-1; clone_size: few; cdr3_nt: TGTGCCAGCAGCTTAGGTGCCGGGGGCGGCGGAGCTTTCTTT; cdr3_aa: CASSLGAGGGGAFF
v_call: TRBV13; d_call: TRBD1; j_call: TRBJ1-1; clone_size: few; cdr3_nt: TGTGCCAGCAGCACTCGACAGGGGGCATTAGACACTGAAGCTTTCTTT; cdr3_aa: CASSTRQGALDTEAFF
v_call: TRBV6-2/TRBV6-3; d_call: .; j_call: TRBJ2-7; clone_size: few; cdr3_nt: TGTGCCAGCAGTTACTCCGTTGAGGGGAAGACCTACGAGCAGTACTTC; cdr3_aa: CASSYSVEGKTYEQYF
v_call: TRBV12-3/TRBV12-4; d_call: TRBD2; j_call: TRBJ2-5; clone_size: .; cdr3_nt: TGTGCCAGCAGCAACCGGGACGGGGGGATCGGGACCCAGTACTTC; cdr3_aa: CASSNRDGGIGTQYF
v_call: TRBV5-6; d_call: .; j_call: TRBJ2-5; clone_size: .; cdr3_nt: TGTGCCAGCACGGGGCAGGTTAAGACCCAGTACTTC; cdr3_aa: CASTGQVKTQYF
v_call: TRBV4-3; d_call: .; j_call: TRBJ2-2; clone_size: .; cdr3_nt: TGCGCCAGCAGCCAGAACAGGGCGGACACCGGGGAGCTGTTTTTT; cdr3_aa: CASSQNRADTGELFF
v_call: TRBV4-2; d_call: .; j_call: TRBJ2-2; clone_size: .; cdr3_nt: TGTGCCAGCAGCCAAGTAGAGGCGGCCTCGAACACCGGGGAGCTGTTTTTT; cdr3_aa: CASSQVEAASNTGELFF
v_call: TRBV12-3/TRBV12-4; d_call: .; j_call: TRBJ2-7; clone_size: few; cdr3_nt: TGTGCCAGCAGTTTAGTTCTGGGTAACGGCGAGCAGTACTTC; cdr3_aa: CASSLVLGNGEQYF